The 25 T cell receptor beta chains listed next were all sequenced from one sample in a study of OX40 agonist ivuxolimab in advanced cancers. The library was obtained by the immunoSEQ multiplex PCR assay. Held by TCRdb, this immuneACCESS table contains in-frame sequences only and omits some clones. Under half of the omission traces to an unresolved V gene where checked; the cause of the rest is unknown. The sample table shows more than 35,000 clones, and 65% to 85% are seen once. The ten largest make up 6.5% to 8% of the sample. This specimen consisted of CD4+ or CD8+ T cells sorted from blood, obtained in a trial of the OX40 agonist ivuxolimab. These receptors all come from an adult with an advanced solid tumor such as melanoma, head and neck, liver or kidney cancer.

The chain is built from TRBV13 and TRBJ2-5; 8 positions match TRBD2. The CDR3 runs 16 residues. Germline V gene sequence: CDR1 PRHDT, CDR2 FYEKMQ (reference sequence). The V gene end was trimmed by 3 bases and the J gene end by 5 bases; junction bases not matched to a gene: 11. CDR3 bases: TGTGCCAGCAGCTTCGGGAGGGGAAGCAAAGGGGAGACCCAGTACTTC. It encodes CASSFGRGSKGETQYF.

V gene TRBV10-1 combines with J gene TRBJ2-7; D ambiguous. CDR1 is WNHNN, CDR2 SYGVQD, per germline (reference sequence). The V end was cut by 0 bases, the J end by 6 bases, with 12 bases between. The CDR3 consists of 14 residues. CDR3 in amino acids: CASSESGQEREQYF. The CDR3 DNA follows: TGCGCCAGCAGTGAGTCGGGTCAGGAGCGCGAGCAGTACTTC.

The V gene is TRBV14, the J gene TRBJ2-1; 14 bases align to TRBD2. Germline V gene data show CDR1 as SGHDN and CDR2 as FVKESK. The V gene end was trimmed by 5 bases and the J gene end by 5 bases; junction bases not matched to a gene: 2. The CDR3 is made up of 15 amino acids. The CDR3 sequence is CASSGGLAGDNEQFF. For the CDR3, the DNA is TGTGCCAGCAGCGGGGGACTAGCGGGAGACAATGAGCAGTTCTTC.

The chain is built from TRBV10-2 and TRBJ2-7, with 7 nucleotides matching TRBD2. CDR1 is WSHSY and CDR2 is SAAADI in the germline V gene. CDR3 length equals 13 residues. V shed 9 bases and J 6 bases; nucleotides not matched to a gene: 11. The CDR3 DNA is TGCGCCAGTTTGGTGGGGGGGTATGGCGAGCAGTACTTC. It translates to CASLVGGYGEQYF.

Comment on this clone: Other DNA variants within this sample encode the same CDR3. The chain combines TRBV2 with TRBJ1-5, with D possibly being TRBD1 (6 bases). V lost 0 bases to trimming and J lost 6 bases, with 12 bases between them. The CDR3 loop spans 15 amino acids. Germline values: CDR1 SNHLY, CDR2 FYNNEI. CDR3 loop: CASSEARGAGQPQHF. The DNA for the CDR3 is TGTGCCAGCAGTGAAGCCCGGGGGGCGGGTCAGCCCCAGCATTTT.

This clone has more than one count but fewer than ten. The CDR3 coding sequence is TGTGCCAGCAGCTTGACGGACATTTACGAGCAGTACTTC. Translating it yields CASSLTDIYEQYF. This chain uses TRBV11-2 with TRBJ2-7; TRBD1 might be the D (5 bases). The germline V gene encodes CDR1 SGHAT and CDR2 FQNNGV. Trimming pared 3 bases from V and 4 bases from J, leaving 10 bases between. This CDR3 region has 13 residues.

V and J are TRBV30 and TRBJ1-3; TRBD1 aligns across 8 bases. Germline V lookup: CDR1 GTSNPN, CDR2 SVGIG (reference sequence). The length of the CDR3 is 13 residues. The V segment lost 5 bases and the J segment 2 bases; nucleotides outside the gene matches: 2. CDR3 coding DNA: TGTGCCTGGGTGACAGGGGCTGGAAACACCATATATTTT. Protein sequence: CAWVTGAGNTIYF. Based on the CDR3 plus reference TRBV30 and TRBJ1-3, the full variable domain is SQTIHQWPATLVQPVGSPLSLECTVEGTSNPNLYWYRQAAGRGLQLLFYSVGIGQISSEVPQNLSASRPQDRQFILSSKKLLLSDSGFYLCAWVTGAGNTIYFGEGSWLTVV.

A few counts support this clone. This chain connects TRBV5-6 to TRBJ1-1; 8 bases fit TRBD1. Germline V gene data show CDR1 as SGHDT and CDR2 as YYEEEE. The CDR3 is 17 amino acids. V lost 0 bases and J lost 3; bases outside the gene matches: 10. The CDR3 spells CASSLDPRGRVDTEAFF. CDR3 nucleotide sequence: TGTGCCAGCAGCTTGGACCCCAGGGGGCGCGTGGACACTGAAGCTTTCTTT.

The chain employs TRBV4-1 and TRBJ2-1; D is unresolved. The CDR3 is 13 amino acids. Germline loops: CDR1 MGHRA, CDR2 YSYEKL. Trimming took off 5 bases at V and 7 bases at J, with 12 bases between the two ends. Here the CDR3 reads CASSSPGTNEQFF. The CDR3 coding sequence is TGCGCCAGCAGCTCCCCGGGCACGAATGAGCAGTTCTTC.

The rearrangement joins TRBV7-2 to TRBJ2-1; 11 bases are a match to TRBD2. V lost 2 bases and J lost 7; bases outside the gene matches: 13. This CDR3 is built from 18 residues. Per germline, CDR1 SGHTA and CDR2 FQGNSA. CDR3 protein: CASSLTPPSTSGGNEQFF. The CDR3 DNA sequence: TGTGCCAGCAGCTTAACCCCCCCGAGTACTAGCGGGGGTAATGAGCAGTTCTTC. Drawing the rest from reference TRBV7-2 and TRBJ2-1, the complete variable domain is GAGVSQSPSNKVTEKGKDVELRCDPISGHTALYWYRQSLGQGLEFLIYFQGNSAPDKSGLPSDRFSAERTGGSVSTLTIQRTQQEDSAVYLCASSLTPPSTSGGNEQFFGPGTRLTVL.

J is TRBJ1-1 and V is TRBV7-9; the D gene is possibly TRBD1 (5 bases). This CDR3 spans 16 amino acids. CDR1 is SEHNR, CDR2 FQNEAQ, per germline (reference sequence). V lost 4 bases and J 1 base, leaving 16 bases between the germline ends. DNA for the CDR3: TGTGCCAGCAGCTCGGGGACCTGGCTGGGGAACACTGAAGCTTTCTTT. Protein product: CASSSGTWLGNTEAFF.

V and J are TRBV15 and TRBJ2-7, with TRBD1 matching 8 bases. Germline V gene data show CDR1 as LNHNV and CDR2 as YYDKDF (reference sequence). The V gene end was trimmed by 5 bases and the J gene end by 3 bases; junction bases not matched to a gene: 3. This CDR3 is built from 13 residues. The CDR3 loop reads CATSSQGVYEQYF. In nucleotides, the CDR3 is TGTGCCACCAGCTCACAGGGGGTCTACGAGCAGTACTTC.

This sequence joins TRBV19 and TRBJ2-5, with D uncertain. This CDR3 spans 14 amino acids. Germline V lookup: CDR1 LNHDA, CDR2 SQIVND (reference sequence). V lost 5 bases and J 3 bases, leaving 13 bases between the germline ends. CDR3 amino acids: CASSLVVFKETQYF. The CDR3 DNA follows: TGTGCCAGTAGTTTAGTGGTTTTTAAAGAGACCCAGTACTTC.

The chain uses TRBV2 and TRBJ1-2; D perhaps matches TRBD1 (5 bases). The germline V and J ends were trimmed by 7 bases and 10 bases, with 16 bases remaining between them. Germline CDR1 reads SNHLY; CDR2 reads FYNNEI. This CDR3 comprises 12 residues. The CDR3 DNA reads as TGTGCCAGCAATGTACAGGCGGCGGCCTACACCTTC. This encodes CASNVQAAAYTF.

This clone has a handful of counts. V usage is TRBV5-1 and J usage is TRBJ1-1; D remains unclear. Germline CDR1 SGHRS, CDR2 YFSETQ. CDR3 length: 13 amino acids. Trimming shortened V by 1 base and J by 0 bases, and 4 bases separated the two germline ends. CDR3 residues: CASSLSVNTEAFF. CDR3 sequence (DNA): TGCGCCAGCAGCTTGAGTGTGAACACTGAAGCTTTCTTT.

V gene TRBV27 combines with J gene TRBJ2-1, with 9 positions matching TRBD2. The ends lost 5 bases at V and 4 bases at J; junction bases unmatched: 3. This CDR3 is built from 14 residues. Per the germline V gene, CDR1 is MNHEY and CDR2 is SMNVEV (reference sequence). As DNA, the CDR3 is TGTGCCAGCAGTCGACTAGCGGAATACAATGAGCAGTTCTTC. Protein product: CASSRLAEYNEQFF.

This clone was counted only a few times. The chain combines TRBV30 with TRBJ1-5, with D unclear. Germline CDR1 and CDR2: GTSNPN and SVGIG (reference sequence). The CDR3 consists of 14 residues. The germline V and J ends were trimmed by 2 bases and 0 bases, with 8 bases remaining between them. CDR3 residues: CAWSSLHSNQPQHF. The CDR3 DNA is TGTGCCTGGAGTTCGCTACATAGCAATCAGCCCCAGCATTTT.

This clone appeared once. In DNA form, the CDR3 reads TGTGCCAGCAGCTTAGAATACAGTTTCTATGGCTACACCTTC. It yields the protein CASSLEYSFYGYTF. The chain is built from TRBV7-2 and TRBJ1-2; the D is unclear. The germline V and J ends were trimmed by 1 base and 4 bases, with 10 bases remaining between them. Germline V lookup: CDR1 SGHTA, CDR2 FQGNSA. The CDR3 is made up of 14 amino acids.

This CDR3 is CASGDGELFF. The DNA of the CDR3 is TGTGCCAGTGGCGACGGGGAGCTGTTTTTT. The V and J genes are TRBV19 and TRBJ2-2; no reliable D call. Germline-derived CDR1 and CDR2 are LNHDA and SQIVND (reference sequence). V dropped 8 bases and J dropped 7 bases, with 5 bases sitting between them. The CDR3 loop spans 10 amino acids.

The rearrangement joins TRBV11-3 to TRBJ2-7; D not resolved. Germline CDR1 SGHNT, CDR2 YENEEA. Trimming left V 1 base short and J 6 bases short, with 13 bases between. The CDR3 totals 14 residues. The CDR3 spells CASSLAGTLGEQYF. CDR3 coding DNA: TGTGCCAGCAGCTTAGCCGGAACCTTGGGCGAGCAGTACTTC.

This clone was seen a handful of times. The rearrangement uses TRBV5-8 and TRBJ2-2, with 15 bases identical to TRBD2. Germline V gives CDR1 SGHTS, CDR2 YDEGEE. There are 19 residues in the CDR3. V shed 4 bases, J shed 5 bases, and the junction held 12 bases outside the gene matches. The CDR3: CASSILGLAGGDGTGELFF. CDR3 coding DNA: TGTGCCAGCAGCATCCTGGGACTAGCGGGAGGAGATGGAACCGGGGAGCTGTTTTTT.

Turning to this clone: A junction boundary mismatches the germline segment, possibly from a read error. The chain is built from TRBV14 and TRBJ2-1; 10 nucleotides line up with TRBD2. CDR3 length equals 14 residues. From germline, CDR1 is SGHDN and CDR2 FVKESK. DNA of the CDR3: TGTGCCAGCAGTCTAGCGGGAGACTACAATGGGCAGTTCTTC. Protein: CASSLAGDYNGQFF.

The rearrangement uses TRBV7-9 and TRBJ2-3, with D perhaps TRBD2 (6 bases). V dropped 5 bases and J dropped 3 bases, with 21 bases sitting between them. Germline V lookup: CDR1 SEHNR, CDR2 FQNEAQ (reference sequence). The CDR3 sequence is 17 residues long. The CDR3 DNA follows: TGTGCCAGCAGCCCGGGTCGTGGCGGGATCGGGACAGATACGCAGTATTTT. This encodes CASSPGRGGIGTDTQYF.

This chain joins TRBV6-1 and TRBJ2-1, with TRBD2 identical over 10 bases. The CDR3 runs 20 residues. CDR1 MNHNS and CDR2 SASEGT come from the germline V gene. J lost 1 base, V lost 2 bases, and 14 bases had no gene match. CDR3 coding DNA: TGTGCCAGCAGTGAATCGGCGGTAGCGGGAGGCCTATTTTCCTACAATGAGCAGTTCTTC. Translated: CASSESAVAGGLFSYNEQFF.

This rearrangement joins TRBV19 to TRBJ1-1; D remains ambiguous. In germline, CDR1 is LNHDA, CDR2 SQIVND (reference sequence). This CDR3 has 13 amino acids. V was shortened by 7 bases and J by 2 bases, with 11 bases between the two germline ends. DNA for the CDR3: TGTGCCAGTAAAGAGGGCCTAAACACTGAAGCTTTCTTT. Protein: CASKEGLNTEAFF. Drawing the rest from reference TRBV19 and TRBJ1-1, the complete variable domain is DGGITQSPKYLFRKEGQNVTLSCEQNLNHDAMYWYRQDPGQGLRLIYYSQIVNDFQKGDIAEGYSVSREKKESFPLTVTSAQKNPTAFYLCASKEGLNTEAFFGQGTRLTVV.